A single sample is the source of the 18 T cell receptor beta chains below, sequenced in a study of T cells expressing NK-cell markers. After re-calling the 5' RACE reads, TCRdb lists one entry per CDR3 protein, DNA absent. The sample data list 5,500 to 8,000 distinct CDR3 sequences. The specimen was blood T cells: a sorted CD56 or NKG2C T cell subset, CD4+ or CD8+ T cells, or bulk PBMC T cells (not recorded which). These receptor sequences come from a man aged 18-75 years in good health.

This clonotype shows up as medium-sized by frequency. This chain uses TRBV4-1 with TRBJ2-6. Germline V gene sequence: CDR1 MGHRA, CDR2 YSYEKL. This CDR3 is built from 16 residues. CDR3 in amino acids: CASSQDWASGANVLTF.

The chain is built from TRBV5-6 and TRBJ1-2; the TCRdb D gene call, TRBD1, has no DNA to confirm it. The germline CDR1 and CDR2 sequences are SGHDT and YYEEEE. The CDR3 loop spans 15 amino acids. CDR3 sequence reads: CASSFGQGATRGYTF.

The chain has TRBV9 and TRBJ1-2; lacking DNA, the TRBD1 call made by TCRdb goes unchecked. Per the germline V gene, CDR1 is SGDLS and CDR2 is YYNGEE. This CDR3 has 15 residues. The CDR3 sequence is CASSVGTGTIYGYTF.

The rearrangement links TRBV9 to TRBJ2-1; TCRdb returns TRBD2, unconfirmable since there is no DNA. Germline assignment: CDR1 SGDLS and CDR2 YYNGEE. The CDR3 extends over 15 amino acids. CDR3 residues: CASSVKSGGISEQFF.

This chain links TRBV19 with TRBJ2-7; the TCRdb call, TRBD1, lacks DNA for checking. CDR3 size: 17 residues. The germline CDR1 and CDR2 sequences are LNHDA and SQIVND (reference sequence). The CDR3: CASRSQGSGTGSYEQYF.

The chain links TRBV20-1 to TRBJ2-5; TCRdb returns TRBD2, unconfirmable since there is no DNA. Per the germline V gene, CDR1 is DFQATT and CDR2 is SNEGSKA (reference sequence). The CDR3 extends over 14 amino acids. This CDR3 is CSATTGREGETQYF.

The V and J genes are TRBV20-1 and TRBJ2-1; there is no DNA to check the TCRdb D call of TRBD2. The CDR3 loop spans 15 amino acids. Germline V gives CDR1 DFQATT, CDR2 SNEGSKA (reference sequence). The chain's CDR3 is CSAPDYSSSYNEQFF.

This chain connects TRBV2 to TRBJ2-3. There are 14 residues in the CDR3. Germline V CDR1 and CDR2: SNHLY, FYNNEI. This CDR3 reads CASSGEYHTDTQYF.

This chain uses TRBV9 with TRBJ2-1. Germline-derived CDR1 and CDR2 are SGDLS and YYNGEE. This CDR3 region has 14 residues. CDR3 loop: CASSANSASNEQFF.

The chain carries TRBV9 and TRBJ1-1; TCRdb names TRBD1, which stays unverified in the absence of DNA. CDR1 and CDR2 (germline): SGDLS, YYNGEE. This CDR3 spans 15 amino acids. The CDR3 spells CASSVETGANTEAFF.

The genes are TRBV6-1 and TRBJ2-2; with no DNA, the TCRdb D assignment of TRBD2 cannot be verified. CDR1 MNHNS and CDR2 SASEGT come from the germline V gene. CDR3 size: 15 residues. CDR3 protein: CASSVVSGDTGELFF.

The rearrangement joins TRBV4-1 to TRBJ2-7; no DNA is available, so the TRBD2 call from TCRdb remains unchecked. CDR3 length equals 16 residues. Germline CDR1 is MGHRA and CDR2 is YSYEKL. CDR3 amino acids: CASSSTLAVSSYEQYF.

The chain links TRBV4-2 to TRBJ2-4. The germline V gene encodes CDR1 LGHNA and CDR2 YNFKEQ. The CDR3 spans 16 residues. CDR3 loop: CASSQDWNLAKNIQYF.

This sequence joins TRBV20-1 and TRBJ2-7; TCRdb's D call of TRBD1 is untestable without DNA. Germline V gives CDR1 DFQATT, CDR2 SNEGSKA (reference sequence). This CDR3 comprises 13 residues. The CDR3 here is CSASPYQSYEQYF.

The V call is TRBV5-6, the J call TRBJ1-6. CDR1 and CDR2 (germline): SGHDT, YYEEEE. This CDR3 region has 18 residues. CDR3 region: CASKLGSRLTHGNSPLHF.

The rearrangement uses TRBV30 and TRBJ2-6; as DNA is missing, the TRBD2 call by TCRdb cannot be tested. The CDR3 runs to 15 residues. CDR1 and CDR2 (germline): GTSNPN, SVGIG (reference sequence). CDR3 protein: CAWTWGEAGANVLTF.

The chain couples TRBV6-1 to TRBJ2-6; the D call from TCRdb, TRBD1, cannot be confirmed without DNA. CDR1 and CDR2 (germline): MNHNS, SASEGT. This CDR3 has 16 residues. This CDR3 is CASSRDGLSGANVLTF.

The rearrangement uses TRBV28 and TRBJ2-5; TCRdb proposes TRBD2, but this gene call is untestable without DNA. Germline loops: CDR1 MDHEN, CDR2 SYDVKM. This CDR3 is 15 amino acids long. The CDR3 reads CASNRASGPKETQYF. The variable domain in full, completed from reference TRBV28 and TRBJ2-5, reads DVKVTQSSRYLVKRTGEKVFLECVQDMDHENMFWYRQDPGLGLRLIYFSYDVKMKEKGDIPEGYSVSREKKERFSLILESASTNQTSMYLCASNRASGPKETQYFGPGTRLLVL.